This paragraph covers one TCR beta chain sequence. The data stem from a study of blood T cells in healthy people across ages. The germline V gene encodes CDR1 LGHNA and CDR2 YSLEER. Trimming cost V 0 bases and J 6 bases; bases outside gene matches: 3. The CDR3 is 15 residues long. With a J-beta primer mix and a sample-barcoded 5' primer, a second PCR ran 7 to 11 cycles. TCRdb re-called the 5' RACE reads with MiXCR, one entry per CDR3 protein. The repertoire holds around 1,800,000 distinct CDR3 sequences, with 30% to 40% as singletons. The clonotype was recovered from a human donor in good health. The chain recombines TRBV4-3 with TRBJ1-5; 9 nucleotides match TRBD1. Material for sequencing was blood. In DNA form, the CDR3 reads TGCGCCAGCAGCCAAGATCGACAGGGGGGTCAGCCCCAGCATTTT. Protein sequence: CASSQDRQGGQPQHF.